What follows are 15 T cell receptor beta chains derived from one specimen sequenced in a study of metastatic and nonmetastatic thyroid tumors. MiXCR was used by TCRdb to re-call the PCR reads. The sample lists more than 85,000 clones; roughly 8.6% were seen once. Prior to thyroid surgery, none of the patients had received any treatment. The material sequenced was blood. The receptors come from a female donor with papillary thyroid cancer or a benign thyroid nodule (not recorded which). Some clones in this sample may be carry-over from other donors' samples.

The V gene is TRBV6-5, the J gene TRBJ1-6; D is undetermined. The CDR3 runs 13 residues. The V and J ends lost 0 bases and 7 bases respectively, with 4 bases between them. Germline loops: CDR1 MNHEY, CDR2 SVGAGI. The DNA for the CDR3 is TGTGCCAGCAGTTACTCAGAGAATTCACCCCTCCACTTT. Encoded protein: CASSYSENSPLHF.

CDR3: CASSSLGGTGGETQYF. DNA of the CDR3: TGCGCCAGCAGCAGCTTAGGCGGGACAGGGGGGGAGACCCAGTACTTC. The chain combines TRBV5-1 with TRBJ2-5; 11 bases map to TRBD1. The CDR3 is 16 amino acids. V lost 4 bases to trimming and J lost 5 bases; unmatched junction nucleotides: 10. Germline CDR1 and CDR2: SGHRS and YFSETQ.

This clone was picked up many times. This chain joins TRBV20-1 and TRBJ1-6; D possibly corresponds to TRBD1 (6 bases). Germline values: CDR1 DFQATT, CDR2 SNEGSKA (reference sequence). The V and J ends lost 0 bases and 0 bases respectively, with 12 bases between them. CDR3 length equals 17 residues. CDR3 bases: TGCAGTGCTAGAGATGTAGACAGGAGCTCCTATAATTCACCCCTCCACTTT. This translates into CSARDVDRSSYNSPLHF.

This clone showed up just a few times. A much larger clone lies a single base off, so this may be a read error. The chain recombines TRBV2 with TRBJ2-5; 8 bases align to TRBD2. This CDR3 is built from 14 residues. Germline V gene data show CDR1 as SNHLY and CDR2 as FYNNEI. V shed 6 bases, J shed 5 bases, and the junction held 8 bases outside the gene matches. The CDR3 region is CASRGGGSWETQYF. CDR3 nucleotides: TGTGCCAGCAGGGGCGGGGGGTCCTGGGAGACCCAGTACTTC.

A note on this clone: A much larger clone lies one base from this, so it may be a read error. Additional DNA sequences in this sample encode the identical CDR3. The chain links TRBV19 to TRBJ2-3; possibly TRBD2 for D (5 bases). The ends were cut back, 2 bases at V and 0 bases at J, with 9 bases in the middle. Germline values: CDR1 LNHDA, CDR2 SQIVND (reference sequence). The CDR3 runs 15 residues. The CDR3 bases are TGTGCCAGTAGTATATTCGCGGGTAGCACAGATACGCAGTATTTT. Its translation is CASSIFAGSTDTQYF. Complete variable domain (other parts from reference TRBV19 and TRBJ2-3): DGGITQSPKYLFRKEGQNVTLSCEQNLNHDAMYWYRQDPGQGLRLIYYSQIVNDFQKGDIAEGYSVSREKKESFPLTVTSAQKNPTAFYLCASSIFAGSTDTQYFGPGTRLTVL.

The sample holds many counts of this clone. The CDR3 bases are TGCGCCAGCAGCTTGCAATTGGCGGCGGATACGCAGTATTTT. Translation gives CASSLQLAADTQYF. This chain uses TRBV5-1 with TRBJ2-3, with D unresolved. CDR1 is SGHRS and CDR2 is YFSETQ in the germline V gene. Deletions cut 1 base from V and 6 bases from J, with 12 bases between. This CDR3 comprises 14 residues. Together with reference TRBV5-1 and TRBJ2-3, the CDR3 gives the full variable domain: KAGVTQTPRYLIKTRGQQVTLSCSPISGHRSVSWYQQTPGQGLQFLFEYFSETQRNKGNFPGRFSGRQFSNSRSEMNVSTLELGDSALYLCASSLQLAADTQYFGPGTRLTVL.

This clone has at least ten counts. The V and J genes are TRBV5-4 and TRBJ1-5; D is uncertain. The length of the CDR3 is 14 residues. The ends were cut back, 5 bases at V and 0 bases at J, with 9 bases in the middle. Germline V gives CDR1 SGHNT, CDR2 YYREEE (reference sequence). The CDR3 is CASRARDSNQPQHF. For the CDR3, the DNA is TGTGCCAGCAGGGCGAGGGATAGCAATCAGCCCCAGCATTTT.

This clone was recorded at least ten times. V usage is TRBV6-1 and J usage is TRBJ2-2; a possible D gene is TRBD1 (6 bases). The CDR3 extends over 14 amino acids. Germline CDR1 and CDR2: MNHNS and SASEGT. V lost 9 bases and J 0 bases, leaving 11 bases between the germline ends. The CDR3 DNA reads as TGTGCCAGGGTACAGGGAACGAACACCGGGGAGCTGTTTTTT. This encodes CARVQGTNTGELFF.

In its sample, this clone was seen a few times. The chain couples TRBV9 to TRBJ2-1; 9 nucleotides line up with TRBD2. The CDR3 extends over 16 amino acids. Losses at the gene ends were 0 bases for V and 3 bases for J; bases not matched to a gene: 4. Germline V gene lookup returns CDR1 SGDLS and CDR2 YYNGEE. The CDR3, as DNA: TGTGCCAGCAGCGTAGGGCGGGGGGGCCACTACAATGAGCAGTTCTTC. Protein sequence: CASSVGRGGHYNEQFF.

This clone was counted between two and nine times. CDR3 nucleotides: TGTGCCAGCATCCGCCCTAACACAGATACGCAGTATTTT. Its protein is CASIRPNTDTQYF. V usage is TRBV6-1 and J usage is TRBJ2-3; no clear D gene. The V end was cut by 7 bases, the J end by 2 bases, with 10 bases between. This CDR3 contains 13 residues. Germline assignment: CDR1 MNHNS and CDR2 SASEGT.

The V call is TRBV5-1, the J call TRBJ2-5; D not certain. Trimming stripped 4 bases from V and 5 bases from J, with 6 bases between. The V gene's germline CDR1 is SGHRS and CDR2 YFSETQ. The CDR3 consists of 11 residues. This CDR3 reads CASSLRETQYF. CDR3 DNA: TGCGCCAGCAGCCTTCGTGAGACCCAGTACTTC.

The chain is built from TRBV4-1 and TRBJ1-6; 7 nucleotides line up with TRBD1. The V gene end was trimmed by 1 base and the J gene end by 9 bases; junction bases not matched to a gene: 6. Germline CDR1 and CDR2: MGHRA and YSYEKL. The CDR3 loop spans 15 amino acids. CDR3 sequence (DNA): TGCGCCAGCAGCCAAGGTCAACAGGGGATTTCACCCCTCCACTTT. It encodes CASSQGQQGISPLHF.

This clone was detected ten times or more. This chain links TRBV6-4 with TRBJ1-3, with D unresolved. Per germline, CDR1 MRHNA and CDR2 SNTAGT. CDR3 length: 16 amino acids. Trimming shortened V by 6 bases and J by 0 bases, and 15 bases separated the two germline ends. The CDR3 is CASREGGNNSGNTIYF. The CDR3, as DNA: TGTGCCAGCAGGGAGGGAGGGAATAACTCTGGAAACACCATATATTTT.

Many counts were recorded for this clone. The CDR3 DNA is TGTGCCAGCAGCGTAGCTACAGGACCACAAGAGACCCAGTACTTC. Amino acids: CASSVATGPQETQYF. This chain joins TRBV9 and TRBJ2-5; TRBD1 might be the D (5 bases). V was trimmed by 0 bases and J by 2 bases, leaving 11 bases between them. The CDR3 covers 15 residues. CDR1 SGDLS and CDR2 YYNGEE come from the germline V gene.

This clone was seen at least ten times. This chain uses TRBV2 with TRBJ2-2, with 8 bases lining up with TRBD2. The junction had 6 bases not matched to a gene; V was cut back by 9 bases and J by 0 bases. Germline-derived CDR1 and CDR2 are SNHLY and FYNNEI. The CDR3 runs 15 residues. The CDR3 sequence: CASKAGDANTGELFF. CDR3 nucleotides: TGTGCCAGTAAAGCGGGGGACGCGAACACCGGGGAGCTGTTTTTT.